This record covers a single TCR beta chain. This sample was included in a study of blood T cells in healthy people across ages. Together with a sample-barcoded 5' primer, a J-beta primer mix was included in a second PCR lasting roughly 6 to 12 cycles. In TCRdb, the 5' RACE reads were re-called with MiXCR into one record per CDR3 protein. The sample lists 700,000 to 900,000 distinct CDR3 sequences; roughly 24% were seen once. The sample was also linked to a second study, of T cells of mothers and their children.

Source material: blood. The receptor comes from a boy aged 5-17 years in good health.

The CDR3 is CASSDKGDLNEQFF. In nucleotides, the CDR3 is TGTGCCAGCAGTGACAAAGGGGATCTGAATGAGCAGTTCTTC. The genes are TRBV6-4 and TRBJ2-1; D perhaps matches TRBD1 (5 bases). V was clipped by 2 bases and J by 7 bases, with 12 bases between them. This CDR3 comprises 14 residues. In germline, CDR1 is MRHNA, CDR2 SNTAGT.